These 10 T cell receptor beta chains share one sample of origin, sequenced in a study of cytomegalovirus exposure and HLA in healthy donors. Some clones are missing from TCRdb's copy, which holds only in-frame ones; the method was immunoSEQ multiplex PCR. The sample holds 55,000 to 75,000 clones, about 92% seen once. The sample consisted of PBMCs. These receptors all come from a man between 18 and 35 years old in good health and CMV-seropositive.

This chain joins TRBV7-8 and TRBJ2-7; 7 bases are shared with TRBD2. The CDR3 contains 16 residues. V lost 1 base and J lost 2; bases outside the gene matches: 8. Germline assignment: CDR1 SGHVS and CDR2 FQNEAQ. The CDR3 coding sequence is TGTGCCAGCAGCTTAGGAGGGTGGGAGGGCCCCTACGAGCAGTACTTC. It encodes CASSLGGWEGPYEQYF. Complete variable domain (other parts from reference TRBV7-8 and TRBJ2-7): GAGVSQSPRYKVAKRGQDVALRCDPISGHVSLFWYQQALGQGPEFLTYFQNEAQLDKSGLPSDRFFAERPEGSVSTLKIQRTQQEDSAVYLCASSLGGWEGPYEQYFGPGTRLTVT.

V and J are TRBV5-4 and TRBJ2-7, with TRBD2 matching 15 bases. Per germline, CDR1 SGHNT and CDR2 YYREEE (reference sequence). This CDR3 has 15 residues. The J segment lost 3 bases and the V segment lost 4 bases, leaving 2 bases of the junction unmatched. The CDR3 region has the DNA TGTGCCAGCAGCCAGGGACTAGCGGGAGGCTACGAGCAGTACTTC. This translates into CASSQGLAGGYEQYF.

This clone came up a few times. This chain links TRBV6-5 with TRBJ1-1, with a weak D call TRBD1 (6 bases). CDR1 and CDR2 from the germline V gene are MNHEY and SVGAGI. The V end was cut by 2 bases, the J end by 4 bases, with 8 bases between. This CDR3 comprises 13 residues. CDR3 sequence: CASSYNRVTEAFF. The CDR3 DNA is TGTGCCAGCAGTTACAACAGGGTCACTGAAGCTTTCTTT.

V and J are TRBV5-6 and TRBJ2-1; tentatively, D is TRBD2 (6 bases). This CDR3 has 16 amino acids. The germline V gene has CDR1 SGHDT and CDR2 YYEEEE. Trimming pared 7 bases from V and 0 bases from J, leaving 17 bases between. CDR3 sequence reads: CASYRDRGNSYNEQFF. The CDR3 DNA is TGTGCCAGCTACCGCGACCGGGGGAACTCCTACAATGAGCAGTTCTTC.

The chain uses TRBV30 and TRBJ2-3; 10 positions agree with TRBD2. Trimming cost V 0 bases and J 4 bases; bases outside gene matches: 1. The CDR3 sequence is 14 residues long. The V gene's germline CDR1 is GTSNPN and CDR2 SVGIG (reference sequence). CDR3 region: CAWSVAGGADTQYF. The CDR3 coding sequence is TGTGCCTGGAGTGTAGCGGGAGGGGCAGATACGCAGTATTTT. Complete variable domain (other parts from reference TRBV30 and TRBJ2-3): SQTIHQWPATLVQPVGSPLSLECTVEGTSNPNLYWYRQAAGRGLQLLFYSVGIGQISSEVPQNLSASRPQDRQFILSSKKLLLSDSGFYLCAWSVAGGADTQYFGPGTRLTVL.

The CDR3 protein is CASSRTRQGVVGYNEQFF. CDR3 nucleotide sequence: TGTGCCAGTAGTAGGACTAGGCAGGGAGTTGTAGGCTACAATGAGCAGTTCTTC. The chain uses TRBV19 and TRBJ2-1, with 7 bases lining up with TRBD2. The CDR3 extends over 18 amino acids. J lost 3 bases, V lost 4 bases, and 15 bases had no gene match. Germline V CDR1 and CDR2: LNHDA, SQIVND (reference sequence).

The rearrangement links TRBV10-3 to TRBJ2-2, with D possibly being TRBD2 (6 bases). This CDR3 comprises 13 residues. The germline gives CDR1 ENHRY, CDR2 SYGVKD. V was clipped by 3 bases and J by 8 bases, with 10 bases between them. The CDR3 protein is CAISDWGEGELFF. The CDR3 nucleotides read TGTGCCATCAGTGACTGGGGGGAAGGGGAGCTGTTTTTT.

The chain links TRBV27 to TRBJ2-1; 8 nucleotides align to TRBD2. Germline CDR1 is MNHEY and CDR2 is SMNVEV (reference sequence). Trimming at V came to 3 bases and at J to 7 bases, leaving 11 bases not matched to a gene. The CDR3 is made up of 16 amino acids. CDR3 loop: CASSFLSAGGGNEQFF. Written as DNA, the CDR3 is TGTGCCAGCAGTTTTCTCTCTGCGGGAGGAGGGAATGAGCAGTTCTTC.

The CDR3 is CATSLAGAGTDTQYF. Written as DNA, the CDR3 is TGTGCCACCTCACTAGCGGGAGCCGGAACAGATACGCAGTATTTT. The rearrangement links TRBV6-5 to TRBJ2-3; TRBD2 matches at 11 bases. V lost 10 bases and J lost 3; bases outside the gene matches: 9. CDR3 size: 15 residues. Germline CDR1 is MNHEY and CDR2 is SVGAGI.

The gene calls are TRBV9 and TRBJ2-7; TRBD1 might be the D (6 bases). Germline V gene lookup returns CDR1 SGDLS and CDR2 YYNGEE. V was shortened by 0 bases and J by 2 bases, with 9 bases between the two germline ends. The CDR3 length is 14 residues. CDR3 residues: CASSVGQGTYEQYF. CDR3 coding DNA: TGTGCCAGCAGCGTAGGCCAGGGGACCTACGAGCAGTACTTC.